This TCR beta chain was obtained from a study of blood T cells in healthy people across ages. Then a second PCR, running about 6 to 11 cycles, was carried out with a sample-barcoded 5' primer and a J-beta primer mix. TCRdb reanalysed the 5' RACE reads using MiXCR and keeps one entry per CDR3 protein. The table lists about 1.4 million distinct CDR3 sequences, approximately 59% of them singletons. The count of this clonotype is one. Germline V gene lookup returns CDR1 ENHRY and CDR2 SYGVKD. The CDR3 extends over 16 amino acids. V was clipped by 3 bases and J by 8 bases; unmatched bases: 10. Sequenced input: blood. The sequence derives from a man between 18 and 35 years old in good health. This sequence joins TRBV10-3 and TRBJ2-1, with 10 positions matching TRBD2. The CDR3 reads CAISDLLAGRIDEQFF. CDR3 DNA: TGTGCCATCAGTGATTTACTAGCGGGAAGAATCGATGAGCAGTTCTTC.